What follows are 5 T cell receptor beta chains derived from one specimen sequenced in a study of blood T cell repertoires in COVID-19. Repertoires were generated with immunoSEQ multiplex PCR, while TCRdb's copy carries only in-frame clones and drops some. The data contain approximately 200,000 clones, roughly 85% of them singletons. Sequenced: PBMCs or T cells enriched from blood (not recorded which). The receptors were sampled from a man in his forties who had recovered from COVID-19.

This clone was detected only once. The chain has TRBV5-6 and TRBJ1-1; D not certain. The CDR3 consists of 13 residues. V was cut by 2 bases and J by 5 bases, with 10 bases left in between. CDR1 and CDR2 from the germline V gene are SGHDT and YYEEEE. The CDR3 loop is CASSLGRRTEAFF. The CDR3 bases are TGTGCCAGCAGCTTAGGGCGGAGGACTGAAGCTTTCTTT.

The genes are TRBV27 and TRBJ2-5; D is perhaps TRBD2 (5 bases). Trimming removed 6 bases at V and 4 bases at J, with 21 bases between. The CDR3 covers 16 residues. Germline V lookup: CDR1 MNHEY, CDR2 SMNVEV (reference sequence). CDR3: CASSPSWAGLTETQYF. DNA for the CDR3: TGTGCCAGCAGCCCATCCTGGGCGGGCCTGACAGAGACCCAGTACTTC.

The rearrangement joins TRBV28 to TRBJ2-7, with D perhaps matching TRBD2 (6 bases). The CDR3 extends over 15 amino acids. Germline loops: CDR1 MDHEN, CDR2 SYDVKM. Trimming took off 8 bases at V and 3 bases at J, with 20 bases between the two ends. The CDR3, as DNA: TGTGCCAGCCTGAGCCGGGACTCCGGTATCTACGAGCAGTACTTC. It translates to CASLSRDSGIYEQYF.

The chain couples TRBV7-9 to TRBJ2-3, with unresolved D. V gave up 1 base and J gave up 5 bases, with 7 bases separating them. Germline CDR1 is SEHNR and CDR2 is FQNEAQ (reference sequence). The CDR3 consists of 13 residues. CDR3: CASSLDSQDTQYF. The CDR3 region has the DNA TGTGCCAGCAGCTTAGACTCGCAAGATACGCAGTATTTT.

The CDR3 nucleotides read TGCGCCAGCAGCCAAGATACCCGGGGGACGGGGGCCTACGAGCAGTACTTC. Protein product: CASSQDTRGTGAYEQYF. The chain carries TRBV4-1 and TRBJ2-7; TRBD2 is a possible D gene (6 bases). This CDR3 comprises 17 residues. V lost 0 bases, J lost 2 bases, and 17 bases lay in between. The germline CDR1 and CDR2 sequences are MGHRA and YSYEKL.